A selection of T cell receptor beta chains follows, all from one sample in a study of T cell responses to AZD1222 COVID-19 vaccine. Only in-frame clones appear in the TCRdb table, and some are missing; sequencing was by immunoSEQ multiplex PCR. The data contain 120,000 to 150,000 clones, more than 75% of them singletons. This material consisted of peripheral blood, taken 28 days after the second AZD1222 dose. Receptor source: an adult who received the AZD1222 COVID-19 vaccine. Both conserved end residues are part of each CDR3. The D gene is left open where the match is weak. Only part of the rows carry a size: once, few, many, or a class if the clone is expanded.

d_gene	v_gene	len	abundance	j_gene	CDR3nt	CDR3aa
NA	TRBV30	10	once	TRBJ1-3	TGTGCCTACAGGCGGGACACCATATATTTT	CAYRRDTIYF
NA	TRBV28	14	NA	TRBJ2-5	TGTGCCAGCAGTCCGGGCGGCAGGGCAGAGACCCAGTACTTC	CASSPGGRAETQYF
NA	TRBV2	14	NA	TRBJ2-1	TGTGCCAGCAGTGAAGCGCCAGGGAGCAATGAGCAGTTCTTC	CASSEAPGSNEQFF
NA	TRBV19	13	NA	TRBJ2-2	TGTGCCAGTAGTATAAGTCCCCCCGGGGAGCTGTTTTTT	CASSISPPGELFF
NA	TRBV9	12	NA	TRBJ1-2	TGTGCCAGCAGCGTGGACGGCTATGGCTACACCTTC	CASSVDGYGYTF
NA	TRBV29-1	13	NA	TRBJ2-3	TGCAGCGTTGAATCCCAGGGATCAGATACGCAGTATTTT	CSVESQGSDTQYF
NA	TRBV21-1	18	NA	TRBJ1-2	TGTGCCAGCAGCACCTCCGGACAGGGGGCGTTAAATGGCTATGGCTACACCTTC	CASSTSGQGALNGYGYTF
NA	TRBV10-3	15	NA	TRBJ1-1	TGTGCCATCAGAGACGCCAAACAGGGGAACACTGAAGCTTTCTTT	CAIRDAKQGNTEAFF
NA	TRBV10-3	12	NA	TRBJ1-5	TGTGCCATCAGTGAGGTTCAGGGTGGGCAGCATTTT	CAISEVQGGQHF
TRBD1	TRBV6-5	16	once	TRBJ1-2	TGTGCCAGCAGTTACTCGGGACAGGGGGGAGACTATGGCTACACCTTC	CASSYSGQGGDYGYTF
TRBD1	TRBV19	16	NA	TRBJ1-5	TGTGCCACCACAGGGGACCTTGTCTATGGTCGTCAGCCCCAGCATTTT	CATTGDLVYGRQPQHF
NA	TRBV12-3/TRBV12-4	13	NA	TRBJ1-1	TGTGCCAGCAGTTTTGGGGGTTTCTCTGAAGCTTTCTTT	CASSFGGFSEAFF
NA	TRBV6-1	13	NA	TRBJ1-1	TGTGCCAGCAGTGAATCACCCCCTCGGAATCTTTTCTTT	CASSESPPRNLFF
TRBD2	TRBV7-8	15	NA	TRBJ2-1	TGTGCCAGCAGCTTAGATCCGGGGGGACGGAATGAGCAGTTCTTC	CASSLDPGGRNEQFF
NA	TRBV9	14	NA	TRBJ2-3	TGTGCCAGCAGCGATCAGGGGGGGGCAGATACGCAGTATTTT	CASSDQGGADTQYF
TRBD1	TRBV30	14	NA	TRBJ1-1	TGTGCCTGGAGCCCAGGGACAGGGGGGTTCGGAGCTTTCTTT	CAWSPGTGGFGAFF
TRBD1	TRBV12-3/TRBV12-4	13	NA	TRBJ1-2	TGTGCCATACAAACAGGGGTAGCGAGTGGCTACACCTTC	CAIQTGVASGYTF
TRBD2	TRBV29-1	12	NA	TRBJ2-5	TGCAGCGCGTCGGGGGGGCAAGAGACCCAGTACTTC	CSASGGQETQYF
TRBD1	TRBV7-2	17	once	TRBJ2-7	TGTGCCAGCAGCCCCAGGGGAGGACAGGGGGCTTCCTACGAGCAGTACTTC	CASSPRGGQGASYEQYF
NA	TRBV2	14	NA	TRBJ1-4	TGTGCCAGCAGTCTTACCCCAACTAATGAAAAACTGTTTTTT	CASSLTPTNEKLFF
NA	TRBV3-1/TRBV3-2	13	NA	TRBJ2-5	TGTGCCAGCAGATCCGGGGGTGGAGAGACCCAGTACTTC	CASRSGGGETQYF
TRBD2	TRBV6-5	15	once	TRBJ2-3	TGTGCCAGCAAAAGACTAGCGGCTAGCACAGATACGCAGTATTTT	CASKRLAASTDTQYF
TRBD2	TRBV3-1/TRBV3-2	16	NA	TRBJ2-1	TGTGCCAGCACCCGCCCAGGGTCTAGCGGGAGTAATGAGCAGTTCTTC	CASTRPGSSGSNEQFF
TRBD1	TRBV27	12	few	TRBJ2-1	TGTGCCAGCAAATCCCTCAGGGGGAAGCAGTTCTTC	CASKSLRGKQFF
NA	TRBV29-1	14	NA	TRBJ1-2	TGCAGCGTGGAGGGGGTTCAGGGGCAGGGTGGCTACACCTTC	CSVEGVQGQGGYTF
NA	TRBV5-4	16	NA	TRBJ1-1	TGTGCCAGCAGCACGTTGGGGGGAGGGTGGAACACTGAAGCTTTCTTT	CASSTLGGGWNTEAFF
NA	TRBV28	14	NA	TRBJ1-6	TGTGCCAGCAGTAACACAGGGATACGGTCACCCCTCCACTTT	CASSNTGIRSPLHF
TRBD1	TRBV28	15	NA	TRBJ1-5	TGTGCCAGCAGGATCCAGGGGGCCGGCAATCAGCCCCAGCATTTT	CASRIQGAGNQPQHF